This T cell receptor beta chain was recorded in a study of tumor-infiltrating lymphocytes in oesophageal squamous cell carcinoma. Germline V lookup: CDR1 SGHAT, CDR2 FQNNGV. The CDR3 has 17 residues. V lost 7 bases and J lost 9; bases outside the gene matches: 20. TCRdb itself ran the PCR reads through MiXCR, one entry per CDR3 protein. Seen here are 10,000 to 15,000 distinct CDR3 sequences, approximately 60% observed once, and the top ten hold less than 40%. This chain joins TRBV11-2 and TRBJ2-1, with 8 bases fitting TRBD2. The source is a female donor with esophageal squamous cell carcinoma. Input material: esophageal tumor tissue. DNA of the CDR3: TGTGCCAGCAACATGGACTCATGGTTAGCGGGATCCGTTGAGCAGTTCTTC. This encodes CASNMDSWLAGSVEQFF.